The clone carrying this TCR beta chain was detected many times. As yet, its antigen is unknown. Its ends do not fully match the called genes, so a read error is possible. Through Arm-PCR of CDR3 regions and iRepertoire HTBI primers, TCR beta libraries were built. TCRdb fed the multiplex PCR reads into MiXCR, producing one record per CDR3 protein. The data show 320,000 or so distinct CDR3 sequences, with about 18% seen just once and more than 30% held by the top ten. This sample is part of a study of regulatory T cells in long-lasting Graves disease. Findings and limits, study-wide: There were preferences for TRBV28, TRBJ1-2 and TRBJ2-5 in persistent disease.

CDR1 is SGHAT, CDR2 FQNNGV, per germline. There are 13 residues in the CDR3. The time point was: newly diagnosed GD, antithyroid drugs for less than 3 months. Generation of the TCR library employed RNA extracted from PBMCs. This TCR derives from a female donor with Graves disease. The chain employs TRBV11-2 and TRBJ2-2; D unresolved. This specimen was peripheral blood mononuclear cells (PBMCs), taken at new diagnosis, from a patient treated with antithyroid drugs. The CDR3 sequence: CAGSLQRTGELFF. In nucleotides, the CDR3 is TGTGCCGGCAGCTTACAGCGCACCGGGGAGCTGTTTTTT.